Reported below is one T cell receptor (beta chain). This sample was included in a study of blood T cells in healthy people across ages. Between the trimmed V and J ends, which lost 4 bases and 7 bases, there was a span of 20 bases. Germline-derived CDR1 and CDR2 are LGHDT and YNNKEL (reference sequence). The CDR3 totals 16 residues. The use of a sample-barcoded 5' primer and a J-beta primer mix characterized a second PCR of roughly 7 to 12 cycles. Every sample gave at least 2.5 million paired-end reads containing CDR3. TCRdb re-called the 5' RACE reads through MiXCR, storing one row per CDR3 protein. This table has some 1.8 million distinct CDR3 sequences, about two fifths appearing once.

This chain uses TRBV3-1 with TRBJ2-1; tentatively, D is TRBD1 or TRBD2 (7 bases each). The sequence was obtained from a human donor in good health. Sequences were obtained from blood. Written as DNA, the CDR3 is TGTGCCAGCAGCCCCTGGGTCAGGGGGGGTGATAATGAGCAGTTCTTC. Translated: CASSPWVRGGDNEQFF.